This TCR beta chain stems from a study of blood T cell repertoires in COVID-19. Only a few counts were recorded for this clone. TCRdb keeps only in-frame clones here, not all; method: immunoSEQ multiplex PCR. This sample has some 200,000 clones, with approximately 85% found just once. V lost 5 bases and J lost 6; bases outside the gene matches: 3. From germline, CDR1 is MNHNY and CDR2 SVGAGI (reference sequence). This CDR3 is 14 amino acids long. This rearrangement joins TRBV6-6 to TRBJ2-1, with 11 bases that match TRBD2. This TCR derives from a woman between 55 and 75 years old with acute or convalescent COVID-19. The sequenced sample consisted of peripheral blood. Here the CDR3 reads CASSTSGSSNEQFF. The CDR3 nucleotides read TGTGCCAGCAGTACTAGCGGGAGCAGCAATGAGCAGTTCTTC.